This T cell receptor (beta chain) was sequenced in a study of T cells in Graves' hyperthyroidism and ophthalmopathy. Amplification yielded TCR beta CDR3 regions, with RNA transcripts as the source. An initial round of RT-PCR targeting the TCR CDR3 relied on the HTBI primer set. A single record per CDR3 protein comes from TCRdb applying MiXCR to the multiplex PCR reads. The data show a few hundred thousand distinct CDR3 sequences, around 19% seen once. This clonotype was counted at least ten times. CDR3 length equals 19 residues. From germline, CDR1 is MNHEY and CDR2 SVGAGI. V was trimmed by 2 bases and J by 5 bases, leaving 22 bases between them.

The genes are TRBV6-5 and TRBJ1-6; tentative D call: TRBD1 (6 bases). This TCR was sampled from a man in his fifties with Graves' ophthalmopathy. Sequencing used blood. The CDR3 protein is CASSYRLGRGARNNSPLHF. The CDR3 DNA reads as TGTGCCAGCAGTTACCGCCTAGGCAGGGGCGCGAGGAATAATTCACCCCTCCACTTT.